Listed below are T cell receptor beta chains from one sample, sequenced in a study of metastatic and nonmetastatic thyroid tumors. TCRdb reanalyzed the PCR reads via MiXCR. Seen here are roughly 70,000 clones, about 17% observed once, and the top ten hold 10% to 15%. The specimen sequenced was blood. The source of these receptors is a female donor with papillary thyroid cancer or a benign thyroid nodule (not recorded which). Some clones in this sample may be carry-over from other donors' samples. Both conserved end residues are part of each CDR3. A D gene is named only where the DNA matches it firmly.

v_call: TRBV7-9
j_call: TRBJ2-3
d_call: TRBD1
cdr3_aa: CASSFPGGLDTQYF

v_call: TRBV20-1
j_call: TRBJ1-2
d_call: NA
cdr3_aa: CSAFIPGQNSGYTF

v_call: TRBV2
j_call: TRBJ2-7
d_call: NA
cdr3_aa: CASSETSYEQYF

v_call: TRBV18
j_call: TRBJ2-2
d_call: NA
cdr3_aa: CASSTRGSTGELFF

v_call: TRBV19
j_call: TRBJ2-1
d_call: TRBD2
cdr3_aa: CASSTAGTIYNEQFF

v_call: TRBV19
j_call: TRBJ2-7
d_call: TRBD2
cdr3_aa: CASSITSDGDEQYF

v_call: TRBV20-1
j_call: TRBJ1-5
d_call: NA
cdr3_aa: CSALPQSSNQPQHF

v_call: TRBV7-6
j_call: TRBJ2-1
d_call: NA
cdr3_aa: CASSFGPPVQGIYNEQFF

v_call: TRBV6-1
j_call: TRBJ2-7
d_call: NA
cdr3_aa: CASSDMGYEQYF

v_call: TRBV28
j_call: TRBJ1-4
d_call: NA
cdr3_aa: CASTKGGATNEKLFF

v_call: TRBV4-2
j_call: TRBJ2-3
d_call: TRBD2
cdr3_aa: CASSQGEGLASDTQYF

v_call: TRBV11-1
j_call: TRBJ2-3
d_call: NA
cdr3_aa: CASSLVGGSTDTQYF

v_call: TRBV9
j_call: TRBJ1-3
d_call: NA
cdr3_aa: CGSSVEGVPGNTIYF

v_call: TRBV5-1
j_call: TRBJ1-1
d_call: NA
cdr3_aa: CASSLAYGQNTEAFF

v_call: TRBV6-1
j_call: TRBJ1-2
d_call: TRBD1
cdr3_aa: CASSEGQGVYGYTF

v_call: TRBV6-1
j_call: TRBJ2-2
d_call: TRBD1
cdr3_aa: CASSPDRGNTGELFF

v_call: TRBV6-1
j_call: TRBJ2-2
d_call: TRBD1
cdr3_aa: CASSQDRSTGELFF

v_call: TRBV4-2
j_call: TRBJ2-5
d_call: NA
cdr3_aa: CASSQGPGLAGETQYF

v_call: TRBV2
j_call: TRBJ1-2
d_call: NA
cdr3_aa: CASRPGLRVYYYGYTF

v_call: TRBV28
j_call: TRBJ2-1
d_call: NA
cdr3_aa: CASTSGTHNEQFF

v_call: TRBV6-1
j_call: TRBJ2-7
d_call: TRBD1
cdr3_aa: CASSPGTGPYEQYF

v_call: TRBV29-1
j_call: TRBJ2-2
d_call: TRBD1
cdr3_aa: CSVADRSNTGELFF

v_call: TRBV20-1
j_call: TRBJ2-2
d_call: NA
cdr3_aa: CSARYTGSRNTGELFF

v_call: TRBV5-4
j_call: TRBJ2-1
d_call: TRBD2
cdr3_aa: CASSLLSSGRSYNEQFF

v_call: TRBV27
j_call: TRBJ2-2
d_call: NA
cdr3_aa: CASSPYPGSTGELFF

v_call: TRBV7-9
j_call: TRBJ1-1
d_call: NA
cdr3_aa: CASQAVANTEAFF

v_call: TRBV11-1
j_call: TRBJ2-1
d_call: TRBD2
cdr3_aa: CASSRGLAGVEEQFF

v_call: TRBV28
j_call: TRBJ1-6
d_call: TRBD1
cdr3_aa: CASTGTGISSLHF

v_call: TRBV5-1
j_call: TRBJ2-3
d_call: TRBD1
cdr3_aa: CASSLVGQYTDTQYF

v_call: TRBV9
j_call: TRBJ2-7
d_call: TRBD2
cdr3_aa: CASSVVGGEQYF

v_call: TRBV5-1
j_call: TRBJ2-5
d_call: TRBD1
cdr3_aa: CASNPSRDRSHYQETQYF

v_call: TRBV9
j_call: TRBJ1-2
d_call: TRBD1
cdr3_aa: CASSPRDRGDYGYTF

v_call: TRBV2
j_call: TRBJ2-7
d_call: NA
cdr3_aa: CASSCTGYDEQYF

v_call: TRBV5-1
j_call: TRBJ2-1
d_call: TRBD2
cdr3_aa: CASSVAGAGDEQFF